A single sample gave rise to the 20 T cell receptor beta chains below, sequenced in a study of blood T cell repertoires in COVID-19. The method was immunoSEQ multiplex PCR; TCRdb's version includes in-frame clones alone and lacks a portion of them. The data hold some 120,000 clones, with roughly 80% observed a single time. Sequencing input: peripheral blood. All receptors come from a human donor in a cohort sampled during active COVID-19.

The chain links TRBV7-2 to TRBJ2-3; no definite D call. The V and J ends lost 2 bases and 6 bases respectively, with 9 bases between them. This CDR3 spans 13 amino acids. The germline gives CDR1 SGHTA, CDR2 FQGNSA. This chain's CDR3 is CASSLLSADTQYF. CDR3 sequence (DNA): TGTGCCAGCAGCTTACTAAGCGCGGATACGCAGTATTTT.

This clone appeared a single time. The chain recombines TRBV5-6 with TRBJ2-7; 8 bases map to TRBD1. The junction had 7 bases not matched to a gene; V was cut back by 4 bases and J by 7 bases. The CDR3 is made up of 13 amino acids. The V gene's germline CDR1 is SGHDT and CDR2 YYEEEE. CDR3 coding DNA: TGTGCCAGCAGCACGGACAGGGCGGGAGAGCAGTACTTC. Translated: CASSTDRAGEQYF.

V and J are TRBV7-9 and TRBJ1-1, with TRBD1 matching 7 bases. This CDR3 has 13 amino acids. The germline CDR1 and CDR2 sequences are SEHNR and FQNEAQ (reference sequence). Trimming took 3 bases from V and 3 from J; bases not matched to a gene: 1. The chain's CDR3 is CASSLGQHTEAFF. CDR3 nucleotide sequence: TGTGCCAGCAGCTTGGGACAGCACACTGAAGCTTTCTTT.

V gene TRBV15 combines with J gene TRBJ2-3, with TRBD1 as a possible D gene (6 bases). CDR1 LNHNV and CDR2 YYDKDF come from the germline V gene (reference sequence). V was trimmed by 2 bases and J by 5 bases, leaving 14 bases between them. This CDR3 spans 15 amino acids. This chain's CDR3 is CATSRRDIRKDTQYF. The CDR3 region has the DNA TGTGCCACCAGCAGAAGGGACATTAGAAAAGATACGCAGTATTTT.

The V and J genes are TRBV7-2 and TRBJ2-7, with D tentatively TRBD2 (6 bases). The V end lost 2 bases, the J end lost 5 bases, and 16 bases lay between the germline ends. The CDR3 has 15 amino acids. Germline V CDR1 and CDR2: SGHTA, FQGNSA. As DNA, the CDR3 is TGTGCCAGCAGCTTATATGGGCGGGAAGGAGACGAGCAGTACTTC. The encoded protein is CASSLYGREGDEQYF.

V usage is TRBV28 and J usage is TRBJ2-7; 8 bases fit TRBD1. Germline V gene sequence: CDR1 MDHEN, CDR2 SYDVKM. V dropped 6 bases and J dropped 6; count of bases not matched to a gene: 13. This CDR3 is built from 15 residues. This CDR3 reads CASSRPGQGQPEQYF. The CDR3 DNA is TGTGCCAGCAGCCGACCTGGACAGGGTCAACCCGAGCAGTACTTC.

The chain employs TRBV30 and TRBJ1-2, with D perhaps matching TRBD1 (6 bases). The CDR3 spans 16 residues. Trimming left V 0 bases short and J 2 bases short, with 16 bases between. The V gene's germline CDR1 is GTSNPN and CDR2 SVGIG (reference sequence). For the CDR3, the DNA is TGTGCCTGGAGTGTTGGGACCCGACAGGCCAACTATGGCTACACCTTC. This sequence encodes CAWSVGTRQANYGYTF. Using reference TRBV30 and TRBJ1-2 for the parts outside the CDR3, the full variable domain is SQTIHQWPATLVQPVGSPLSLECTVEGTSNPNLYWYRQAAGRGLQLLFYSVGIGQISSEVPQNLSASRPQDRQFILSSKKLLLSDSGFYLCAWSVGTRQANYGYTFGSGTRLTVV.

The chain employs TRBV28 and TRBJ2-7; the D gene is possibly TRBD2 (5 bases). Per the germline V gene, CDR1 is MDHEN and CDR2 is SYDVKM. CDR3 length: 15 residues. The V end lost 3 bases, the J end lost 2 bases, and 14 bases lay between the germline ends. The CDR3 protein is CASSLQSTGTYEQYF. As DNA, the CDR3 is TGTGCCAGCAGTTTGCAATCGACGGGAACCTACGAGCAGTACTTC.

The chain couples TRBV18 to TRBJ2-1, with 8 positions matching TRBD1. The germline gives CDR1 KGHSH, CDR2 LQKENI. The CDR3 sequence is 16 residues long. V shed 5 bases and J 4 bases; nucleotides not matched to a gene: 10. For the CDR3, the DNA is TGTGCCAGCTCAGCAGCCGGGACAGGCGGATACAATGAGCAGTTCTTC. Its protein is CASSAAGTGGYNEQFF.

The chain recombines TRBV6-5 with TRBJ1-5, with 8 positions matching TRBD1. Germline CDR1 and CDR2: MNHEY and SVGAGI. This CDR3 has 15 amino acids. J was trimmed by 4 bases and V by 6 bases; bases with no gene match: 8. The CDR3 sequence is CASSLSGTGNQPQHF. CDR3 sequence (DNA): TGTGCCAGCAGCCTATCCGGGACAGGAAATCAGCCCCAGCATTTT.

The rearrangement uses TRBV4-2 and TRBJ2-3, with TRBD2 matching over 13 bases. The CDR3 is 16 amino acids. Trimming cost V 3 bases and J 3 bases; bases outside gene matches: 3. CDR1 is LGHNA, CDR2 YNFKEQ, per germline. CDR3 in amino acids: CASSHRTSGSTDTQYF. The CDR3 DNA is TGTGCCAGCAGCCACCGGACTAGCGGGAGTACAGATACGCAGTATTTT.

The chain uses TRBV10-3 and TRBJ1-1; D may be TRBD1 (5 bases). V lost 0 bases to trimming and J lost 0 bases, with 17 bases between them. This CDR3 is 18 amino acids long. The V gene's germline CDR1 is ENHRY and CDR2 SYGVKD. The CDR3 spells CAISESHSGTGLNTEAFF. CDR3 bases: TGTGCCATCAGTGAGTCTCATTCCGGCACAGGCCTGAACACTGAAGCTTTCTTT.

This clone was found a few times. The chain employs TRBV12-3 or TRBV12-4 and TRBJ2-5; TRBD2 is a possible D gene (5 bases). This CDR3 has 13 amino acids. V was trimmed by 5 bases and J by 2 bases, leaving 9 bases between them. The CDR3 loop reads CASSGGRQETQYF. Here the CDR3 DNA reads TGTGCCAGCAGTGGAGGAAGGCAAGAGACCCAGTACTTC.

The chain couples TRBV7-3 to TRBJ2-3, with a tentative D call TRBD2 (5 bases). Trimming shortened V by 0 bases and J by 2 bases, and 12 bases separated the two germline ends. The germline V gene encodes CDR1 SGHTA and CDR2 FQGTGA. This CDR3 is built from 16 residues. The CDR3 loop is CASSLTSGGATDTQYF. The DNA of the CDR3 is TGTGCCAGCAGCTTAACGTCAGGAGGTGCCACAGATACGCAGTATTTT. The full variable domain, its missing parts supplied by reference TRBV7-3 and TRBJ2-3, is GAGVSQTPSNKVTEKGKYVELRCDPISGHTALYWYRQSLGQGPEFLIYFQGTGAADDSGLPNDRFFAVRPEGSVSTLKIQRTERGDSAVYLCASSLTSGGATDTQYFGPGTRLTVL.

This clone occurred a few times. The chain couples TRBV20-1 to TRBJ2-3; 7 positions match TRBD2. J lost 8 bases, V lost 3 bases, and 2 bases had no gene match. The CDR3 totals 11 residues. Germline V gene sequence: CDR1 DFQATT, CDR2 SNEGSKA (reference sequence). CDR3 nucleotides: TGCAGTGCTAGGCGACTAGCTACGCAGTATTTT. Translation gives CSARRLATQYF.

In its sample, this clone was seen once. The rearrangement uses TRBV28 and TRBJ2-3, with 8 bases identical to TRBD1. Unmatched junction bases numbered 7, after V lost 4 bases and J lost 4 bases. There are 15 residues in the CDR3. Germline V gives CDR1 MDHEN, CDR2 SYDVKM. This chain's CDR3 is CASSSGGAQADTQYF. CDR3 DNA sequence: TGTGCCAGCAGTTCAGGGGGCGCGCAGGCAGATACGCAGTATTTT.

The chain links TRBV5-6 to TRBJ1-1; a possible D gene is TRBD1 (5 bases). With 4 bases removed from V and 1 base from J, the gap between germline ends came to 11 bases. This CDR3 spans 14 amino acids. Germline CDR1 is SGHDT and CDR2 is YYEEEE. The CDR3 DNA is TGTGCCAGCAGCCTCAGGGCACCGAACACTGAAGCTTTCTTT. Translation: CASSLRAPNTEAFF.

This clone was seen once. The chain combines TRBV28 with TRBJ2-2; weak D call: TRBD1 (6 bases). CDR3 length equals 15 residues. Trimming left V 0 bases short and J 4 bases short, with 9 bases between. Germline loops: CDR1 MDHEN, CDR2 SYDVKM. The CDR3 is CASSLWDRATGELFF. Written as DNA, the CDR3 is TGTGCCAGCAGTTTATGGGACAGAGCCACCGGGGAGCTGTTTTTT.

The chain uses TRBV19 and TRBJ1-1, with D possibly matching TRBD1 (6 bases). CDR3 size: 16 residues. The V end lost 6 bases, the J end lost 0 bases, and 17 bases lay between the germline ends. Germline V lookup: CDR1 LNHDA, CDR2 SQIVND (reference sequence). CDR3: CASSSTPTGLNTEAFF. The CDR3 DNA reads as TGTGCCAGTAGCAGTACCCCAACAGGGTTGAACACTGAAGCTTTCTTT.

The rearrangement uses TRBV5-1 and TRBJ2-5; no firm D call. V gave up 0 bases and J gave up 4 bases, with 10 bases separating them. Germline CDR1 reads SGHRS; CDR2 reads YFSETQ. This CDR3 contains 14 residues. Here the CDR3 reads CASSLEGRSETQYF. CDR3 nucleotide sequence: TGCGCCAGCAGCTTGGAAGGCAGGTCAGAGACCCAGTACTTC.